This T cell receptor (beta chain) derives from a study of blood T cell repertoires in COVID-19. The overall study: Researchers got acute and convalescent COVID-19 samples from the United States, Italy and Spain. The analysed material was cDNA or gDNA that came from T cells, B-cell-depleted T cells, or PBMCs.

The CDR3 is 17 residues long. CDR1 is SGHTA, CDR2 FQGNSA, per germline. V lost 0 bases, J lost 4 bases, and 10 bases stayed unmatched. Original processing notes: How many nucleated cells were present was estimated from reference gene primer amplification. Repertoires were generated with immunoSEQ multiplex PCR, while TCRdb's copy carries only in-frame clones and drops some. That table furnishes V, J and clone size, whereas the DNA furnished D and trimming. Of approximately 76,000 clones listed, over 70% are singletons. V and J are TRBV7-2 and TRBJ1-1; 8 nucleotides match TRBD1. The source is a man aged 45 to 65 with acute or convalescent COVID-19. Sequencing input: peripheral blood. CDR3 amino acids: CASSLAGTQGVGTEAFF. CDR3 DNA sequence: TGTGCCAGCAGCTTAGCGGGGACACAGGGGGTAGGCACTGAAGCTTTCTTT.